This TCR beta chain was recovered during a study of pediatric ulcerative colitis. Looking at the study overall: Seven or eight patients showed pancolitis and two showed left-sided colitis.

The germline V gene has CDR1 SGHRS and CDR2 YFSETQ. CDR3 size: 16 residues. V trimming: 4 bases; J trimming: 5 bases; junction bases outside the gene matches: 13. Study-wide findings and caveats: Substantially fewer templates came from two patients' blood samples. In rectum, acute severe colitis had expanded clones and less diversity.

As for this clone: Its antigen is undetermined.

Rectal tissue came from one to two pinch biopsies taken at colonoscopy. Sequencing depth was up to 500,000 reads per sample. TCRdb's copy holds only in-frame clones and misses some; the assay was immunoSEQ multiplex PCR. The sample has tens of thousands of clones; roughly 77% are singletons. The chain recombines TRBV5-1 with TRBJ2-7, with TRBD1 matching 9 bases. The sample was gut tissue. This TCR came from a boy aged 5 to 17 with mild ulcerative colitis. CDR3 sequence: CASSPGPGQGIDEQYF. CDR3 sequence (DNA): TGCGCCAGCAGCCCCGGCCCGGGACAGGGTATCGACGAGCAGTACTTC.